The entry below gives a single T cell receptor beta chain sequence along with its context. As yet, its antigen is unknown. This sample's treatment: 10-day PBMC culture with coronavirus spike peptide pools or control peptides (ViraFEST assay). With fresh IL-2 medium, half the medium was replaced on days 3 and 7. An Oncomine TCR Beta short-read assay was used to sequence the DNA from cultured CD4+ T cells. TCRdb passed the PCR reads through MiXCR, listing each CDR3 protein once. The sample has 15,000 to 20,000 distinct CDR3 sequences; about 45% are singletons. This specimen comes from a study of vaccination and CD4 T cells after COVID-19. The wider study: Post-COVID sampling occurred a median approximately 93 days after diagnosis (range 35 to 161). Taking of post-vaccine samples occurred a median about 72 days after dose two (range 14 to 241).

The CDR3 spans 15 residues. Germline V gene lookup returns CDR1 MNHEY and CDR2 SVGEGT. Trimming removed 8 bases from V and 4 bases from J; junction bases left unmatched: 12. The rearrangement joins TRBV6-2 or TRBV6-3 to TRBJ2-5, with 8 bases lining up with TRBD1. The sample in question was CD4+ T cells from blood, cultured in vitro, obtained after SARS-CoV-2 vaccination. The TCR sequence derives from a human donor who had recovered from COVID-19. The CDR3: CASATGVGSGETQYF. CDR3 DNA: TGTGCCAGCGCGACAGGGGTCGGGTCCGGAGAGACCCAGTACTTC.